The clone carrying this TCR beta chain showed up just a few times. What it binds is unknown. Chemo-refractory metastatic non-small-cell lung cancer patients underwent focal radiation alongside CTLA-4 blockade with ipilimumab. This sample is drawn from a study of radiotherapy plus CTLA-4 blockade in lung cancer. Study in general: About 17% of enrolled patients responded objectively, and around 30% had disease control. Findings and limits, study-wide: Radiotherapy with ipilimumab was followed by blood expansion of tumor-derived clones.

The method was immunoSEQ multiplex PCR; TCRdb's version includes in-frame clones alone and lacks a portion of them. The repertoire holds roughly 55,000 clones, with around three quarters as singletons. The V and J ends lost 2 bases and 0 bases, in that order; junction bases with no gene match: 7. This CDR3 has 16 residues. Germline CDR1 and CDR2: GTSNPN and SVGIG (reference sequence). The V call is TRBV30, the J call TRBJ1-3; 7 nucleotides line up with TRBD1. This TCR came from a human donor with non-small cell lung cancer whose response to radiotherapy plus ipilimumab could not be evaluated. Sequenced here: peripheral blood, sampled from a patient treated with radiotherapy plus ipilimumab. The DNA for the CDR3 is TGTGCCTGGAGTAGAGACAGGGCTTACTCTGGAAACACCATATATTTT. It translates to CAWSRDRAYSGNTIYF.